Each of the 15 T cell receptor beta chains below was sequenced from the same sample in a study of CD8 T cells in ankylosing spondylitis. Study-level results: The study identified a TCR beta motif of several highly homologous variants that appeared characteristic of ankylosing spondylitis blood.

For these TCRs, the target antigens are not known. TCRdb re-called the 5' RACE reads with MiXCR, one entry per CDR3 protein. Of more than 600,000 distinct CDR3 sequences listed, around a fifth are singletons. The specimen was blood, either unsorted or a sorted T cell fraction (not recorded which). These receptors were taken from a male donor with ankylosing spondylitis.

A few counts support this clonotype. V and J are TRBV9 and TRBJ2-5; 7 bases line up with TRBD1. Germline V gene data show CDR1 as SGDLS and CDR2 as YYNGEE. The CDR3 covers 15 residues. The junction had 4 bases not matched to a gene; V was cut back by 0 bases and J by 2 bases. CDR3 sequence: CASSVGGRGQETQYF. The CDR3 DNA follows: TGTGCCAGCAGCGTAGGAGGCAGGGGGCAAGAGACCCAGTACTTC.

This sequence joins TRBV11-2 and TRBJ2-6; 8 bases fit TRBD2. This CDR3 region has 20 residues. The V and J ends lost 3 bases and 0 bases, in that order; junction bases with no gene match: 13. Per germline, CDR1 SGHAT and CDR2 FQNNGV. CDR3 loop: CASSFNMGVAGPSGANVLTF. The CDR3 DNA reads as TGTGCCAGCAGCTTTAATATGGGGGTAGCGGGACCCTCTGGGGCCAACGTCCTGACTTTC.

The chain couples TRBV29-1 to TRBJ2-2, with D perhaps matching TRBD1 (5 bases). The CDR3 loop spans 14 amino acids. With 7 bases removed from V and 4 bases from J, the gap between germline ends came to 16 bases. CDR1 is SQVTM, CDR2 ANQGSEA, per germline. Here the CDR3 reads CSGYKDTTTGELFF. CDR3 sequence (DNA): TGCAGCGGCTACAAGGACACAACCACCGGGGAGCTGTTTTTT.

The rearrangement links TRBV28 to TRBJ1-1, with D tentatively TRBD1 (6 bases). The CDR3 has 14 residues. V was cut by 5 bases and J by 0 bases, with 10 bases left in between. Germline CDR1 reads MDHEN; CDR2 reads SYDVKM. CDR3 amino acids: CASSTGPVNTEAFF. Written as DNA, the CDR3 is TGTGCCAGCAGTACAGGGCCCGTGAACACTGAAGCTTTCTTT.

The chain links TRBV15 to TRBJ2-2; weak D call: TRBD1 (6 bases). There are 16 residues in the CDR3. Looked up from germline, CDR1 is LNHNV and CDR2 is YYDKDF (reference sequence). Between the trimmed V and J ends, which lost 5 bases and 7 bases, there was a span of 20 bases. DNA of the CDR3: TGTGCCACCAGCGTACGGAAGACAGGATGGGACGGGGAGCTGTTTTTT. Translation gives CATSVRKTGWDGELFF. Drawing the rest from reference TRBV15 and TRBJ2-2, the complete variable domain is DAMVIQNPRYQVTQFGKPVTLSCSQTLNHNVMYWYQQKSSQAPKLLFHYYDKDFNNEADTPDNFQSRRPNTSFCFLDIRSPGLGDTAMYLCATSVRKTGWDGELFFGEGSRLTVL.

This clonotype was counted a few times. The chain uses TRBV27 and TRBJ2-7; 11 bases align to TRBD2. Losses at the gene ends were 4 bases for V and 3 bases for J; bases not matched to a gene: 11. In germline, CDR1 is MNHEY, CDR2 SMNVEV (reference sequence). The CDR3 is 17 residues long. The CDR3: CASSSIGTSGASYEQYF. DNA for the CDR3: TGTGCCAGCAGTTCGATCGGGACTAGCGGAGCCAGCTACGAGCAGTACTTC.

In this sample, this clonotype turned up a few times. The chain has TRBV28 and TRBJ2-1, with 7 bases lining up with TRBD2. The V gene's germline CDR1 is MDHEN and CDR2 SYDVKM. The CDR3 runs 16 residues. The J segment lost 5 bases and the V segment lost 7 bases, leaving 14 bases of the junction unmatched. The CDR3 sequence is CASMRVAGLGHNEQFF. The DNA of the CDR3 is TGTGCCAGCATGAGGGTAGCGGGCTTGGGGCACAATGAGCAGTTCTTC.

This clonotype appeared many times. The chain is built from TRBV7-9 and TRBJ1-1; the D is unclear. This CDR3 has 14 residues. Germline V gives CDR1 SEHNR, CDR2 FQNEAQ (reference sequence). V was clipped by 1 base and J by 0 bases, with 6 bases between them. In nucleotides, the CDR3 is TGTGCCAGCAGCTTAGGGGCGGTGAACACTGAAGCTTTCTTT. Translating gives CASSLGAVNTEAFF.

The chain uses TRBV20-1 and TRBJ1-5; tentatively, D is TRBD1 (5 bases). Germline V gene data show CDR1 as DFQATT and CDR2 as SNEGSKA (reference sequence). This CDR3 spans 12 amino acids. Between the trimmed V and J ends, which lost 3 bases and 7 bases, there was a span of 10 bases. The DNA of the CDR3 is TGCAGTGCTAGGAGGCGGGGGCAGCCCCAGCATTTT. Amino acid sequence: CSARRRGQPQHF.

This clonotype was counted only a few times. The chain couples TRBV6-5 to TRBJ2-7; 9 bases align to TRBD2. Germline trimming cut 2 bases from V and 6 bases from J; bases unmatched to any gene: 8. The CDR3 runs 15 residues. Germline loops: CDR1 MNHEY, CDR2 SVGAGI. The CDR3 reads CASSYDPSGVFEQYF. Written as DNA, the CDR3 is TGTGCCAGCAGTTACGATCCTAGCGGGGTGTTCGAGCAGTACTTC.

The chain employs TRBV5-1 and TRBJ2-3; no clear D. Germline V gene data show CDR1 as SGHRS and CDR2 as YFSETQ. The CDR3 spans 13 residues. Trimming left V 4 bases short and J 4 bases short, with 10 bases between. The CDR3 DNA reads as TGCGCCAGCAGCCCCCGTCTCCCAGATACGCAGTATTTT. It encodes CASSPRLPDTQYF. The whole variable domain, remainder taken from reference TRBV5-1 and TRBJ2-3, is KAGVTQTPRYLIKTRGQQVTLSCSPISGHRSVSWYQQTPGQGLQFLFEYFSETQRNKGNFPGRFSGRQFSNSRSEMNVSTLELGDSALYLCASSPRLPDTQYFGPGTRLTVL.

This clonotype was observed a handful of times. This rearrangement joins TRBV4-2 to TRBJ2-1; 9 nucleotides line up with TRBD1. This CDR3 is built from 16 residues. CDR1 LGHNA and CDR2 YNFKEQ come from the germline V gene. After removal of 1 base from V and 7 bases from J, the junction contained 8 bases not matched to a gene. The CDR3 DNA follows: TGTGCCAGCAGCCAAGCCCCGGGACAGGGAGGGAATGAGCAGTTCTTC. This codes for CASSQAPGQGGNEQFF.

The chain combines TRBV14 with TRBJ1-3, with D hard to call. The V gene's germline CDR1 is SGHDN and CDR2 FVKESK. This CDR3 has 11 residues. V lost 2 bases and J lost 7, with 3 bases in between. The CDR3, as DNA: TGTGCCAGCAGCCAAATTAACACCATATATTTT. Translated: CASSQINTIYF.

This clonotype has only a few counts. The chain recombines TRBV7-2 with TRBJ1-2; D is undetermined. Trimming removed 1 base from V and 8 bases from J, with 17 bases in between. The germline V gene encodes CDR1 SGHTA and CDR2 FQGNSA. This CDR3 is 15 amino acids long. CDR3 protein: CASSLDQGAVLGYTF. The CDR3 DNA reads as TGTGCCAGCAGCTTAGACCAAGGCGCAGTTCTAGGCTACACCTTC.

The sample holds one count of this clonotype. The gene calls are TRBV29-1 and TRBJ1-2; possibly TRBD1 for D (6 bases). The CDR3 runs to 11 residues. The germline V gene encodes CDR1 SQVTM and CDR2 ANQGSEA. The ends were cut back, 7 bases at V and 7 bases at J, with 13 bases in the middle. Here the CDR3 DNA reads TGCAGCGATACCGGGGGCTCTGGCTACACCTTC. This encodes CSDTGGSGYTF.